Following are 11 T cell receptor beta chains from one sample sequenced in a study of shared clonotypes between healthy human individuals. Assay used: immunoSEQ multiplex PCR; TCRdb lists only in-frame clones, some missing. This table holds about 2.4 million clones, over 85% found once. The sequenced material came from naive CD4+ T cells from PBMCs. The subset here: CD45RA+ positively selected. All receptors derive from a man aged 18 to 35 in good health. Some clones in this sample may be carry-over from other donors' samples.

J is TRBJ2-7 and V is TRBV16; D call uncertain. The CDR3 spans 11 residues. Per germline, CDR1 KGHSY and CDR2 FQNENV. Trimming left V 4 bases short and J 7 bases short, with 8 bases between. CDR3 coding DNA: TGTGCCAGCAGCCTACGTTTGGAGCAGTACTTC. This gives the protein CASSLRLEQYF.

The rearrangement links TRBV4-3 to TRBJ1-5, with D perhaps matching TRBD1 (6 bases). Germline assignment: CDR1 LGHNA and CDR2 YSLEER. The V gene lost 1 base and the J gene lost 0 bases, with 19 bases spanning the gap. The CDR3 covers 19 residues. The CDR3 is CASSQGLGRGSYSNQPQHF. In nucleotides, the CDR3 is TGCGCCAGCAGCCAAGGGTTAGGCAGGGGATCGTATAGCAATCAGCCCCAGCATTTT.

This clone was seen a few times. The V gene is TRBV7-3, the J gene TRBJ1-1; D is unresolved. The V end was cut by 2 bases, the J end by 6 bases, with 16 bases between. The CDR3 length is 15 residues. Germline V gene sequence: CDR1 SGHTA, CDR2 FQGTGA. CDR3 sequence: CASSLEAGGYAEAFF. In DNA form, the CDR3 reads TGTGCCAGCAGCTTAGAGGCCGGAGGGTACGCTGAAGCTTTCTTT.

J is TRBJ1-2 and V is TRBV5-1, with D unclear. Trimming pared 0 bases from V and 7 bases from J, leaving 16 bases between. CDR1 and CDR2 from the germline V gene are SGHRS and YFSETQ. The CDR3 has 15 amino acids. The DNA of the CDR3 is TGCGCCAGCAGCTTGGCCGGGCTGGGGAAGGGTGGCTACACCTTC. This sequence encodes CASSLAGLGKGGYTF.

The rearrangement uses TRBV19 and TRBJ1-4; D remains ambiguous. The CDR3 has 16 residues. V shed 1 base and J shed 13 bases, with 22 bases lying between them. Germline V lookup: CDR1 LNHDA, CDR2 SQIVND (reference sequence). Here the CDR3 reads CASSIVVAGPEGGLFF. CDR3 in DNA: TGTGCCAGTAGTATAGTTGTGGCAGGACCTGAAGGTGGACTGTTTTTT.

The gene calls are TRBV7-9 and TRBJ2-1; tentatively, D is TRBD1 (5 bases). Germline CDR1 reads SEHNR; CDR2 reads FQNEAQ (reference sequence). The CDR3 is made up of 15 amino acids. V was pared by 5 bases and J by 6 bases, with 17 bases between. CDR3 protein: CASSPRSGYINEQFF. The CDR3 DNA reads TGTGCCAGCAGCCCCAGGTCAGGGTATATCAATGAGCAGTTCTTC.

V usage is TRBV18 and J usage is TRBJ2-3, with D possibly TRBD1 on 5 matching bases. The germline V gene encodes CDR1 KGHSH and CDR2 LQKENI. The CDR3 covers 15 residues. V was pared by 4 bases and J by 0 bases, with 11 bases between. CDR3 sequence reads: CASSLRQQSTDTQYF. CDR3 nucleotide sequence: TGTGCCAGCTCACTTCGACAGCAGAGCACAGATACGCAGTATTTT.

The J gene is TRBJ1-1, the V gene TRBV29-1; 7 bases are shared with TRBD1. CDR3 length: 13 amino acids. V was clipped by 4 bases and J by 4 bases; unmatched bases: 6. Germline V CDR1 and CDR2: SQVTM, ANQGSEA. The CDR3 loop is CSVGDRGGTEAFF. CDR3 nucleotides: TGCAGCGTTGGGGACAGAGGGGGCACTGAAGCTTTCTTT.

CDR3 sequence (DNA): TGTGCCAGCAGCCAAGCGTGGGACGGGAGCAATCAGCCCCAGCATTTT. It translates to CASSQAWDGSNQPQHF. The V gene is TRBV4-2, the J gene TRBJ1-5; weak D call: TRBD1 (5 bases). In germline, CDR1 is LGHNA, CDR2 YNFKEQ. This CDR3 is built from 16 residues. V lost 1 base and J lost 1, with 11 bases in between.

The chain joins TRBV28 to TRBJ2-3; D uncertain. Trimming left V 1 base short and J 2 bases short, with 13 bases between. Germline V gives CDR1 MDHEN, CDR2 SYDVKM. This CDR3 comprises 16 residues. CDR3 sequence (DNA): TGTGCCAGCAGTTTATATCGACTCCCAACCACAGATACGCAGTATTTT. Translation: CASSLYRLPTTDTQYF. The entire variable domain, with the rest obtained from reference TRBV28 and TRBJ2-3, is as follows: DVKVTQSSRYLVKRTGEKVFLECVQDMDHENMFWYRQDPGLGLRLIYFSYDVKMKEKGDIPEGYSVSREKKERFSLILESASTNQTSMYLCASSLYRLPTTDTQYFGPGTRLTVL.

The V and J genes are TRBV10-3 and TRBJ2-7; D is possibly TRBD1 or TRBD2 (5 bases each). V was shortened by 0 bases and J by 0 bases, with 12 bases between the two germline ends. Germline V gene sequence: CDR1 ENHRY, CDR2 SYGVKD. The CDR3 is made up of 16 amino acids. The CDR3 DNA reads TGTGCCATCAGTGAGTCTGGGGGAATGGGCTCCTACGAGCAGTACTTC. It encodes CAISESGGMGSYEQYF.